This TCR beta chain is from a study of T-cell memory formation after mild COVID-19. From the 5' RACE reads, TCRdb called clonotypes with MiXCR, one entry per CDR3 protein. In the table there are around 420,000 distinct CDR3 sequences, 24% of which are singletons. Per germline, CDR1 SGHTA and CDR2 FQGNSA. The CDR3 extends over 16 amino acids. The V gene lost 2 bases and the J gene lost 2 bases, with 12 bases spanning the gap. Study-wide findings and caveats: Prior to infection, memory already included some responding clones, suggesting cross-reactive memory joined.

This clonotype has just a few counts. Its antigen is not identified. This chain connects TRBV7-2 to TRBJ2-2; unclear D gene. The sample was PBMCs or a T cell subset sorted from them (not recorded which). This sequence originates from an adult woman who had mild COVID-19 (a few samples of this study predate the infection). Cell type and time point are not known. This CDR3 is CASSLQSSGNTGELFF. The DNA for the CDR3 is TGTGCCAGCAGCTTACAGTCTAGTGGTAACACCGGGGAGCTGTTTTTT.